This TCR beta chain was observed in a study of T cells in narcolepsy. Study findings and constraints: Autoreactive clonotypes reportedly recurred in blood of same and different patients, not controls. Comparing one patient's CSF and blood CD4+ clonotypes highlighted HCRT- and TRIB2-specific autoreactive clonotypes.

J was trimmed by 6 bases and V by 0 bases; bases with no gene match: 5. Germline V gene data show CDR1 as SGDLS and CDR2 as YYNGEE. The CDR3 runs 15 residues. Using immunoSEQ multiplex PCR, the repertoire was profiled, and TCRdb retains in-frame clones only, with some absent. Among some 30,000 clones listed, 70% to 80% were seen once. Of note for this clone: Its antigen is still unknown.

J is TRBJ2-3 and V is TRBV9, with 9 nucleotides matching TRBD2. Sequenced input: CD45RA- memory CD4+ T cells from PBMCs. This TCR derives from a human donor with narcolepsy. The CDR3 loop is CASSVEAGGLDTQYF. The CDR3 nucleotides read TGTGCCAGCAGCGTAGAAGCGGGAGGTTTGGATACGCAGTATTTT.